Each of the 14 T cell receptor beta chains below was sequenced from the same sample in a study of identical twins. TCRdb itself ran the 5' RACE reads through MiXCR, one entry per CDR3 protein. The profile shows about 900,000 distinct CDR3 sequences, 12% of them singletons. These data were likewise used in another study, on yellow fever vaccine responses in identical twins.

The sequenced sample was PBMCs. These receptors were collected from a woman between 18 and 30 years old in good health.

Only a few counts were recorded for this clonotype. V is TRBV5-6 and J is TRBJ1-6, with a tentative D call TRBD1 (5 bases). Trimming shortened V by 4 bases and J by 8 bases, and 16 bases separated the two germline ends. Germline assignment: CDR1 SGHDT and CDR2 YYEEEE. This CDR3 is built from 15 residues. The CDR3 DNA sequence: TGTGCCAGCAGCCGAGGGCAGGGATCTGATTCACCCCTCCACTTT. Its protein product is CASSRGQGSDSPLHF.

The table lists this clonotype with many counts. The chain uses TRBV10-3 and TRBJ1-2, with 8 positions matching TRBD1. V gave up 8 bases and J gave up 4 bases; unmatched junction bases: 9. The germline V gene has CDR1 ENHRY and CDR2 SYGVKD. The length of the CDR3 is 14 residues. The CDR3 spells CAIGPPGGLYGYTF. In DNA form, the CDR3 reads TGTGCCATCGGCCCGCCAGGGGGCCTCTATGGCTACACCTTC.

This clonotype was detected only a few times. The rearrangement joins TRBV7-9 to TRBJ2-1; 7 bases are a match to TRBD2. Germline V lookup: CDR1 SEHNR, CDR2 FQNEAQ (reference sequence). Trimming took 7 bases from V and 4 from J; bases not matched to a gene: 4. The CDR3 extends over 13 amino acids. DNA for the CDR3: TGTGCCAGCACAGCTAGCGGTTACAATGAGCAGTTCTTC. Translated: CASTASGYNEQFF.

This clonotype occurred a few times. The chain combines TRBV20-1 with TRBJ2-7; perhaps TRBD2 as D (6 bases). This CDR3 contains 14 residues. The germline CDR1 and CDR2 sequences are DFQATT and SNEGSKA (reference sequence). For the CDR3, the DNA is TGCAGACCTTCGGCGGGGCGGGGCTCCTACGAGCAGTACGTC. This gives the protein CRPSAGRGSYEQYV.

This clonotype came up a few times. The chain has TRBV5-6 and TRBJ2-2; D is unclear. This CDR3 has 15 residues. Trimming shortened V by 0 bases and J by 5 bases, and 11 bases separated the two germline ends. The germline V gene has CDR1 SGHDT and CDR2 YYEEEE. CDR3 DNA sequence: TGTGCCAGCAGCTTGGGGAGCCCCGGGACCGGGGAGCTGTTTTTT. Residues: CASSLGSPGTGELFF.

This clonotype was seen a few times. This rearrangement joins TRBV5-4 to TRBJ1-2; tentative D call: TRBD1 (6 bases). There are 13 residues in the CDR3. Germline V gives CDR1 SGHNT, CDR2 YYREEE (reference sequence). The germline V and J ends were trimmed by 4 bases and 5 bases, with 12 bases remaining between them. The CDR3 DNA follows: TGTGCCAGCAGCCAACCGGACAGATATGGCTACACCTTC. This codes for CASSQPDRYGYTF.

The V and J genes are TRBV20-1 and TRBJ2-1; 13 nucleotides agree with TRBD2. The CDR3 loop spans 14 amino acids. Germline CDR1 is DFQATT and CDR2 is SNEGSKA (reference sequence). V lost 5 bases to trimming and J lost 8 bases; unmatched junction nucleotides: 6. This chain's CDR3 is CSAPGTSGADEQFF. CDR3 coding DNA: TGCAGTGCTCCCGGGACTAGCGGGGCGGATGAGCAGTTCTTC.

V usage is TRBV2 and J usage is TRBJ2-4; 10 bases line up with TRBD2. The germline CDR1 and CDR2 sequences are SNHLY and FYNNEI. CDR3 length: 16 residues. Trimming took 3 bases from V and 4 from J; bases not matched to a gene: 6. The CDR3 region has the DNA TGTGCCAGCAGTGAGGCTAGCGGGAGCCGAAAAAACATTCAGTACTTC. Amino acids: CASSEASGSRKNIQYF.

V usage is TRBV15 and J usage is TRBJ2-1, with 15 bases matching TRBD2. This CDR3 has 19 amino acids. V gave up 4 bases and J gave up 8 bases; unmatched junction bases: 15. Germline CDR1 is LNHNV and CDR2 is YYDKDF (reference sequence). The CDR3 coding sequence is TGTGCCACCAGCAAGAAGTGGACTAGCGGGGGGGCCTTGGGTCATGAGCAGTTCTTC. Translation gives CATSKKWTSGGALGHEQFF. Based on the CDR3 plus reference TRBV15 and TRBJ2-1, the full variable domain is DAMVIQNPRYQVTQFGKPVTLSCSQTLNHNVMYWYQQKSSQAPKLLFHYYDKDFNNEADTPDNFQSRRPNTSFCFLDIRSPGLGDTAMYLCATSKKWTSGGALGHEQFFGPGTRLTVL.

About this clonotype: A junction end diverges from the germline sequence, so it may reflect a read error. V usage is TRBV20-1 and J usage is TRBJ1-5; D is possibly TRBD1 (6 bases). Germline V CDR1 and CDR2: DFQATT, SNEGSKA (reference sequence). The CDR3 length is 13 residues. The CDR3 loop is CSARGAEHHPQHF. DNA for the CDR3: TGCAGTGCTAGGGGGGCTGAGCATCATCCCCAGCATTTT.

This clonotype came up many times. The gene calls are TRBV28 and TRBJ2-3, with TRBD1 as a possible D gene (6 bases). CDR3 length: 17 amino acids. Germline-derived CDR1 and CDR2 are MDHEN and SYDVKM. Trimming pared 5 bases from V and 0 bases from J, leaving 18 bases between. CDR3 residues: CASSPLLGGTSTDTQYF. Written as DNA, the CDR3 is TGTGCCAGCAGTCCCCTCTTAGGGGGAACAAGCACAGATACGCAGTATTTT.

The table lists this clonotype with many counts. The J gene is TRBJ2-3, the V gene TRBV10-3; maybe TRBD1 (5 bases). Germline lookup yields CDR1 ENHRY and CDR2 SYGVKD. V lost 5 bases to trimming and J lost 3 bases, with 9 bases between them. This CDR3 region has 13 residues. The CDR3 protein is CAISPGQTDTQYF. As DNA, the CDR3 is TGTGCCATCAGTCCAGGGCAAACAGATACGCAGTATTTT.

This clonotype has more than one count but fewer than ten. J is TRBJ2-1 and V is TRBV20-1, with TRBD1 matching over 8 bases. The germline gives CDR1 DFQATT, CDR2 SNEGSKA (reference sequence). The CDR3 covers 15 residues. Trimming cost V 3 bases and J 8 bases; bases outside gene matches: 12. The CDR3: CSASRPGTGGHEQFF. CDR3 coding DNA: TGCAGTGCTAGTAGGCCGGGAACAGGGGGACATGAGCAGTTCTTC.

This clonotype was counted a few times. This chain joins TRBV12-3 or TRBV12-4 and TRBJ2-5, with TRBD2 matching 11 bases. J gave up 2 bases and V 6 bases, and 8 bases lay outside the gene matches. The length of the CDR3 is 16 residues. The CDR3 nucleotides read TGTGCCAGCAGGACCTATAGCGGGGGGGGTCAAGAGACCCAGTACTTC. Encoded protein: CASRTYSGGGQETQYF.